This T cell receptor beta chain came from a study of blood T cell repertoires in COVID-19. Study information: There were acute and convalescent COVID-19 samples, and they came from the United States, Italy and Spain. PBMCs, B-cell-depleted T cells, or T cells were the source of the cDNA or gDNA that made up the material.

Per the original methods: Estimates of nucleated cell counts were drawn from the amplification of reference gene primers. Generated by immunoSEQ multiplex PCR, the TCRdb table keeps only in-frame clones and is missing some. Clone size and V and J calls were adopted from that table, with D and trimming inferred from the DNA. The sample lists approximately 140,000 clones, less than 85% occurring once. The CDR3 is 15 amino acids. Trimming took 0 bases from V and 0 from J, leaving 5 bases between them. The germline CDR1 and CDR2 sequences are SGHTA and FQGNSA. This chain connects TRBV7-2 to TRBJ2-2, with D perhaps TRBD2 (5 bases). The TCR originated in a human donor in a cohort sampled during active COVID-19. Sequenced: peripheral blood. Here the CDR3 DNA reads TGTGCCAGCAGCTTAGCTAGCGCGAACACCGGGGAGCTGTTTTTT. It translates to CASSLASANTGELFF. Complete variable domain (other parts from reference TRBV7-2 and TRBJ2-2): GAGVSQSPSNKVTEKGKDVELRCDPISGHTALYWYRQSLGQGLEFLIYFQGNSAPDKSGLPSDRFSAERTGGSVSTLTIQRTQQEDSAVYLCASSLASANTGELFFGEGSRLTVL.